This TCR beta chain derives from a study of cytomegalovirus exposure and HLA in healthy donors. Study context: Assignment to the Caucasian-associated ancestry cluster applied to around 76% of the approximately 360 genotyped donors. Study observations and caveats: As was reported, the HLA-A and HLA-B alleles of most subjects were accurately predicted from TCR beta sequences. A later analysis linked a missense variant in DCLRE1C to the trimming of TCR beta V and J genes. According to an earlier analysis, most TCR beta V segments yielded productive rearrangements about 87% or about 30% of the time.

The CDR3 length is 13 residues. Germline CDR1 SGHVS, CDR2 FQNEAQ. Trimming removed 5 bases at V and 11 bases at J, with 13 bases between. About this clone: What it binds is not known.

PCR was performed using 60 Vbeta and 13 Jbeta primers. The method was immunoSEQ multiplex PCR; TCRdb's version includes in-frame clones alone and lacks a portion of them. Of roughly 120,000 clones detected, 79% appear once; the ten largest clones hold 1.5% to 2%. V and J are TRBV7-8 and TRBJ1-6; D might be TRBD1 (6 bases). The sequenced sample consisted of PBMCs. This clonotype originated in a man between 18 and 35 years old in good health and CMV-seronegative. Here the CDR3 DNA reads TGTGCCAGCAGCAGCAGGGGCGGAGCACCCCTCCACTTT. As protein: CASSSRGGAPLHF. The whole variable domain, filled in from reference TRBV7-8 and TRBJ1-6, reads GAGVSQSPRYKVAKRGQDVALRCDPISGHVSLFWYQQALGQGPEFLTYFQNEAQLDKSGLPSDRFFAERPEGSVSTLKIQRTQQEDSAVYLCASSSRGGAPLHFGNGTRLTVT.